The clone carrying this T cell receptor (beta chain) was observed at least ten times. CDR1 is ENHRY and CDR2 is SYGVKD in the germline V gene. This CDR3 is 18 amino acids long. V dropped 8 bases and J dropped 0; count of bases not matched to a gene: 12. The data are from a study of response to subunit inactivated influenza vaccine. TCRdb called the RT-PCR reads again in MiXCR, with one record for every CDR3 protein. The sample consists of around 600,000 distinct CDR3 sequences, approximately 10% of them appearing once. The same data also went into a second study, on T cells expressing NK-cell markers. That source adds: The TCR beta cDNA came from 5'RACE template switching with UMIs. The sorts in several experiments were restricted to alpha-beta TCR T cells by an anti-gamma-delta TCR antibody. These clonotypes also led the CD3+CD56-NKG2C+ fraction in a few donors.

The specimen was PBMCs from blood, collected on the day of vaccination. The clonotype originates from a man aged 50 or older who received an inactivated influenza vaccine. The rearrangement links TRBV10-3 to TRBJ2-7; 14 bases match TRBD2. The CDR3, as DNA: TGTGCCATCTCCCCCGGGACTAGCGGGAGATGGGCCTCCTACGAGCAGTACTTC. Translated: CAISPGTSGRWASYEQYF.